This T cell receptor beta chain stems from a study of T cell changes during pregnancy in multiple sclerosis. This CDR3 contains 15 residues. Germline assignment: CDR1 SGHRS and CDR2 YFSETQ. Germline trimming cut 4 bases from V and 3 bases from J; bases unmatched to any gene: 6. Libraries were prepared by immunoSEQ multiplex PCR; TCRdb keeps only in-frame clonotypes and omits some of them. The table lists approximately 74,000 clones, about 88% of them singletons, with approximately 3.5% in the top ten. The receptor was derived from a female donor with multiple sclerosis, enrolled in a pregnancy study. This chain links TRBV5-1 with TRBJ1-3; 8 positions agree with TRBD1. The sequences come from peripheral blood, collected before pregnancy. For the CDR3, the DNA is TGCGCCAGCAGCACTACAGGGGGTGGTGGAAACACCATATATTTT. It yields the protein CASSTTGGGGNTIYF.